Shown below are 19 T cell receptor beta chains from a single sample sequenced in a study of Ad26.COV2.S vaccination and SARS-CoV-2 variants. TCRdb keeps only in-frame clones here, not all; method: immunoSEQ multiplex PCR. The repertoire holds some 460,000 clones, with 80% to 90% as singletons. Treatment reported: some 20 received Ad26.COV2.S at low or high dose, single or two shots; about 5 received placebo; per-sample allocation not given. All samples were drawn on day 63, counting from the first vaccine or placebo injection. Sequences were derived from peripheral blood, sampled in a trial of Ad26.COV2.S vaccine versus placebo. The receptors stem from a person aged 18-65 years who received the Ad26.COV2.S COVID-19 vaccine or a placebo.

V is TRBV9 and J is TRBJ1-2; 8 bases are shared with TRBD1. CDR1 and CDR2 (germline): SGDLS, YYNGEE. The CDR3 runs 13 residues. V dropped 4 bases and J dropped 8; count of bases not matched to a gene: 7. The CDR3 DNA reads as TGTGCCAGCAGCCACCAGGGGGCGGGAGGCTACACCTTC. Its translation is CASSHQGAGGYTF.

The rearrangement uses TRBV28 and TRBJ1-5, with 7 bases fitting TRBD1. CDR1 and CDR2 (germline): MDHEN, SYDVKM. The CDR3 sequence is 16 residues long. J lost 9 bases, V lost 2 bases, and 13 bases had no gene match. This CDR3 reads CASSLVGTDRGRPQHF. CDR3 nucleotide sequence: TGTGCCAGCAGTTTAGTCGGGACAGACCGGGGCAGGCCCCAGCATTTT.

A remark on this clone: At the DNA level, this CDR3 is encoded by other sequences in the same sample as well. V is TRBV6-5 and J is TRBJ1-1, with D maybe TRBD1 (6 bases). The germline CDR1 and CDR2 sequences are MNHEY and SVGAGI. The V end was cut by 7 bases, the J end by 1 base, with 10 bases between. The CDR3 loop spans 13 amino acids. The CDR3 bases are TGTGCCAGCAAGCTACAGGGGAACACTGAAGCTTTCTTT. This gives the protein CASKLQGNTEAFF.

V and J are TRBV7-9 and TRBJ2-1, with D tentatively TRBD1 (6 bases). Germline CDR1 SEHNR, CDR2 FQNEAQ (reference sequence). Between the trimmed V and J ends, which lost 6 bases and 0 bases, there was a span of 12 bases. This CDR3 is 15 amino acids long. As DNA, the CDR3 is TGTGCCAGCAGATCCGGACAGAGCTCCTACAATGAGCAGTTCTTC. It yields the protein CASRSGQSSYNEQFF.

The chain couples TRBV6-5 to TRBJ1-5; D unclear. This CDR3 spans 13 amino acids. CDR1 and CDR2 (germline): MNHEY, SVGAGI. Trimming shortened V by 6 bases and J by 0 bases, and 6 bases separated the two germline ends. For the CDR3, the DNA is TGTGCCAGCAGACCTCGTAGCAATCAGCCCCAGCATTTT. This translates into CASRPRSNQPQHF.

For the CDR3, the DNA is TGTGCCAGCAGTCAAAAGACAGTTCTTGCCCGGCAGCCCCAGCATTTT. This encodes CASSQKTVLARQPQHF. The chain joins TRBV28 to TRBJ1-5, with D tentatively TRBD1 (5 bases). V lost 5 bases, J lost 7 bases, and 21 bases lay in between. Germline CDR1 MDHEN, CDR2 SYDVKM. The CDR3 length is 16 residues. Supplemented by reference TRBV28 and TRBJ1-5, the full variable domain reads DVKVTQSSRYLVKRTGEKVFLECVQDMDHENMFWYRQDPGLGLRLIYFSYDVKMKEKGDIPEGYSVSREKKERFSLILESASTNQTSMYLCASSQKTVLARQPQHFGDGTRLSIL.

The chain has TRBV5-8 and TRBJ1-4; D might be TRBD1 (5 bases). The germline V and J ends were trimmed by 2 bases and 7 bases, with 12 bases remaining between them. The CDR3 sequence is 14 residues long. Germline CDR1 reads SGHTS; CDR2 reads YDEGEE. The CDR3 DNA follows: TGTGCCAGCAGCTTAGGACGGGGACGTGAAAAACTGTTTTTT. It encodes CASSLGRGREKLFF. The entire variable domain, with the rest obtained from reference TRBV5-8 and TRBJ1-4, is as follows: EAGVTQSPTHLIKTRGQQATLRCSPISGHTSVYWYQQALGLGLQFLLWYDEGEERNRGNFPPRFSGRQFPNYSSELNVNALELEDSALYLCASSLGRGREKLFFGSGTQLSVL.

The chain recombines TRBV11-3 with TRBJ2-1; possibly TRBD1 or TRBD2 for D (5 bases each). The CDR3 runs to 14 residues. Trimming removed 0 bases at V and 10 bases at J, with 13 bases between. CDR1 and CDR2 from the germline V gene are SGHNT and YENEEA. The DNA for the CDR3 is TGTGCCAGCAGCTTAGATCAGGGCAGGGACGAGCAGTTCTTC. Its protein product is CASSLDQGRDEQFF.

The chain recombines TRBV4-1 with TRBJ1-4; no clear D. Germline CDR1 MGHRA, CDR2 YSYEKL. There are 16 residues in the CDR3. Trimming removed 0 bases from V and 8 bases from J, with 16 bases in between. The chain's CDR3 is CASSQDGNSAVEKLFF. The CDR3 DNA follows: TGCGCCAGCAGCCAAGATGGGAATTCGGCTGTCGAAAAACTGTTTTTT.

The chain couples TRBV7-2 to TRBJ2-2, with D perhaps assigned TRBD1 or TRBD2 (5 bases each). CDR3 length: 14 residues. Germline CDR1 reads SGHTA; CDR2 reads FQGNSA. V was shortened by 5 bases and J by 6 bases, with 13 bases between the two germline ends. The CDR3 bases are TGTGCCAGCAGCCGGGACCAGCTGGCCGGGGAGCTGTTTTTT. Translation gives CASSRDQLAGELFF.

The chain has TRBV6-5 and TRBJ1-5, with 8 bases that match TRBD1. From germline, CDR1 is MNHEY and CDR2 SVGAGI. After removal of 7 bases from V and 1 base from J, the junction contained 3 bases not matched to a gene. The CDR3 totals 14 residues. CDR3 amino acids: CASKAGGSNQPQHF. In DNA form, the CDR3 reads TGTGCCAGCAAGGCAGGGGGCAGCAATCAGCCCCAGCATTTT.

The chain links TRBV7-9 to TRBJ2-5; D remains unclear. V shed 5 bases and J shed 0 bases, with 10 bases lying between them. CDR3 length: 14 amino acids. Germline V CDR1 and CDR2: SEHNR, FQNEAQ (reference sequence). CDR3 sequence reads: CASSQTKYQETQYF. The CDR3 DNA sequence: TGTGCCAGCAGCCAGACCAAATACCAAGAGACCCAGTACTTC.

J is TRBJ2-1 and V is TRBV9, with 9 positions matching TRBD2. The germline V gene encodes CDR1 SGDLS and CDR2 YYNGEE. The CDR3 covers 16 residues. J lost 6 bases, V lost 4 bases, and 11 bases had no gene match. This CDR3 reads CASSPRMASGVNEQFF. The CDR3 DNA reads TGTGCCAGCAGCCCCCGCATGGCTAGCGGGGTCAATGAGCAGTTCTTC. Full variable domain (missing parts from reference TRBV9 and TRBJ2-1): DSGVTQTPKHLITATGQRVTLRCSPRSGDLSVYWYQQSLDQGLQFLIQYYNGEERAKGNILERFSAQQFPDLHSELNLSSLELGDSALYFCASSPRMASGVNEQFFGPGTRLTVL.

The chain uses TRBV11-2 and TRBJ2-3, with TRBD2 matching 9 bases. V trimming: 1 base; J trimming: 1 base; junction bases outside the gene matches: 6. The CDR3 is made up of 17 amino acids. Germline CDR1 and CDR2: SGHAT and FQNNGV. The chain's CDR3 is CASSLVPRLAGTDTQYF. The CDR3 DNA reads TGTGCCAGCAGCTTAGTCCCCCGACTAGCGGGCACAGATACGCAGTATTTT.

The V call is TRBV10-1, the J call TRBJ2-3, with D perhaps given as TRBD1 or TRBD2 (9 bases each). This CDR3 comprises 23 residues. CDR1 and CDR2 from the germline V gene are WNHNN and SYGVQD (reference sequence). Trimming cost V 8 bases and J 4 bases, with 43 bases left between them. The DNA of the CDR3 is TGCGCCAGCTGTGGGTTGGGCGGGACAGGGTGGTTTGTAGCGGGAGAGGTATCAGATACGCAGTATTTT. As protein: CASCGLGGTGWFVAGEVSDTQYF.

The chain joins TRBV3-1 (or the pseudogene TRBV3-2) to TRBJ2-7, with TRBD2 matching over 11 bases. V lost 4 bases, J lost 9 bases, and 17 bases stayed unmatched. The CDR3 consists of 17 residues. The germline CDR1 and CDR2 sequences are LGHDT and YNNKEL (reference sequence). CDR3 protein: CASSPSIGTSGSSGQYF. Here the CDR3 DNA reads TGTGCCAGCAGCCCCTCAATCGGGACTAGCGGTTCGAGCGGGCAGTACTTC.

This sequence joins TRBV6-6 and TRBJ1-2, with 9 positions matching TRBD1. The V gene's germline CDR1 is MNHNY and CDR2 SVGAGI (reference sequence). This CDR3 contains 16 residues. V trimming: 2 bases; J trimming: 10 bases; junction bases outside the gene matches: 14. The CDR3 spells CASSYGRRGQGPSYTF. CDR3 nucleotide sequence: TGTGCCAGCAGTTACGGCCGCCGGGGACAGGGCCCCTCCTACACCTTC.

The genes are TRBV4-3 and TRBJ1-5, with D hard to call. This CDR3 is built from 13 residues. Germline V gene lookup returns CDR1 LGHNA and CDR2 YSLEER. Trimming shortened V by 5 bases and J by 7 bases, and 12 bases separated the two germline ends. CDR3 nucleotides: TGCGCCAGCAGCTATCATCTAAAGCAGCCCCAGCATTTT. Its protein is CASSYHLKQPQHF.

The chain joins TRBV18 to TRBJ1-2; 10 nucleotides agree with TRBD1. The J segment lost 3 bases and the V segment lost 6 bases, leaving 4 bases of the junction unmatched. This CDR3 region has 14 residues. Germline CDR1 reads KGHSH; CDR2 reads LQKENI. The CDR3 loop reads CASSPTGGYYGYTF. The CDR3 region has the DNA TGTGCCAGCTCGCCGACAGGGGGCTACTATGGCTACACCTTC.